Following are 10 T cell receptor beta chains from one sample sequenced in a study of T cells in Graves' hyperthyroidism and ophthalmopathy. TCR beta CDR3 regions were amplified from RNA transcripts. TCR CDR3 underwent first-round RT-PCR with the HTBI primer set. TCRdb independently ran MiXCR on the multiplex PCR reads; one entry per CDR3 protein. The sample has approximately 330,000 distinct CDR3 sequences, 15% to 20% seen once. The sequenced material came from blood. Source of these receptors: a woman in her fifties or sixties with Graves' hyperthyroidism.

The CDR3 region is CASSEQTQETQYF. The CDR3 DNA follows: TGTGCCAGCAGTGAACAGACCCAAGAGACCCAGTACTTC. This sequence joins TRBV2 and TRBJ2-5, with D unclear. Deletions cut 2 bases from V and 1 base from J, with 5 bases between. Germline V gives CDR1 SNHLY, CDR2 FYNNEI. This CDR3 contains 13 residues.

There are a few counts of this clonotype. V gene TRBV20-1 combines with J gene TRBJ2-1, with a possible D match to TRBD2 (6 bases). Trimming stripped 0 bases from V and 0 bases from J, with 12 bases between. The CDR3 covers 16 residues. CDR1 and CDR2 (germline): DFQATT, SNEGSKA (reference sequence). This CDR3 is CSARDAGTHSYNEQFF. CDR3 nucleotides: TGCAGTGCTAGAGATGCCGGGACTCACTCCTACAATGAGCAGTTCTTC.

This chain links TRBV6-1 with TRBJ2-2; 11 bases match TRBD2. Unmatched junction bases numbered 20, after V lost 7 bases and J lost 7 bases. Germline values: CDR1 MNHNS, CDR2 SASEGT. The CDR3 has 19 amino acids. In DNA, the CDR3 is TGTGCCAGCACAAAACGGACTAGCGGGCGGAATGTCAAGGGCGGGGAGCTGTTTTTT. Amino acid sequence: CASTKRTSGRNVKGGELFF.

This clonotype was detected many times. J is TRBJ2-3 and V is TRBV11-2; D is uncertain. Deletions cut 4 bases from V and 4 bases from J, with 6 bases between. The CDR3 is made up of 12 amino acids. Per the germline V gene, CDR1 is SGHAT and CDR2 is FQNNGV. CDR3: CASSWSPDTQYF. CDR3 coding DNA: TGTGCCAGCAGCTGGTCTCCAGATACGCAGTATTTT.

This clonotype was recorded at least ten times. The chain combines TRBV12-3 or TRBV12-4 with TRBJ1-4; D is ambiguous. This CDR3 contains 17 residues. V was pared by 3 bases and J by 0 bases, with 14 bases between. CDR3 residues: CASSLPRAVATNEKLFF. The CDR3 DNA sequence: TGTGCCAGCAGTTTGCCGAGGGCAGTTGCAACTAATGAAAAACTGTTTTTT.

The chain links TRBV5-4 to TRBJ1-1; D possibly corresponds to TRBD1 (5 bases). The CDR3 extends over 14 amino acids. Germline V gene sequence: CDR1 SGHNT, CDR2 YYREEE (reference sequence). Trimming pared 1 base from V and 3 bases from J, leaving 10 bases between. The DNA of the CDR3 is TGTGCCAGCAGCTTGTTGGGGGTCGACACTGAAGCTTTCTTT. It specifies CASSLLGVDTEAFF.

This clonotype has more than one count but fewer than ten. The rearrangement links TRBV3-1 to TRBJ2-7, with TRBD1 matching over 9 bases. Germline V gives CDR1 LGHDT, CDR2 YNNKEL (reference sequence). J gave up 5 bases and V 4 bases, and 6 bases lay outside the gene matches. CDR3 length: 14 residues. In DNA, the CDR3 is TGTGCCAGCAGCCGGGACAGGGCGTTCGACGAGCAGTACTTC. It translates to CASSRDRAFDEQYF.

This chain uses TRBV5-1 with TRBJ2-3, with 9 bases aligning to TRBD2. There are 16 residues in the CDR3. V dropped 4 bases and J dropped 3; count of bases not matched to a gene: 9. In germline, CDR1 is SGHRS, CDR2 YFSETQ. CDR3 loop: CASSQSAGGLTDTQYF. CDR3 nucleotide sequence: TGCGCCAGCAGCCAATCAGCGGGGGGTCTGACAGATACGCAGTATTTT.

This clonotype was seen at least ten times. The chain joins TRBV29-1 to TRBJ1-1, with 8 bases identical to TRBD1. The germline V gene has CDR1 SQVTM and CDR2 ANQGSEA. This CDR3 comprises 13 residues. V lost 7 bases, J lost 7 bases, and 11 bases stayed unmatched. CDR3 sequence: CSGGGGRGLEAFF. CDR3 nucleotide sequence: TGCAGCGGAGGAGGGGGCAGGGGGCTTGAAGCTTTCTTT.

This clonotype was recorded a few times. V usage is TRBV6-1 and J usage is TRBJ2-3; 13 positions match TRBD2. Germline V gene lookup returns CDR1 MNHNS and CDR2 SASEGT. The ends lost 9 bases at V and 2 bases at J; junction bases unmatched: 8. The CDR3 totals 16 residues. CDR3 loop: CASAPGLAGNTDTQYF. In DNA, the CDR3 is TGTGCCAGTGCGCCGGGACTAGCGGGGAACACAGATACGCAGTATTTT.